Below, 13 T cell receptor beta chains from the same sample are listed, as sequenced in a study of T cell responses to AZD1222 COVID-19 vaccine. Sequencing was performed with immunoSEQ multiplex PCR; in TCRdb, only in-frame clones are kept and a portion is missing. In the table there are 95,000 to 150,000 clones, more than 80% of which are singletons. The sequences come from peripheral blood, collected on day 0 of AZD1222 vaccination. Every receptor here comes from an adult in good health.

This chain joins TRBV20-1 and TRBJ1-1, with D unclear. Germline V lookup: CDR1 DFQATT, CDR2 SNEGSKA (reference sequence). The CDR3 extends over 11 amino acids. Trimming took 3 bases from V and 4 from J, leaving 6 bases between them. This CDR3 is CSASWVTEAFF. CDR3 sequence (DNA): TGCAGTGCTAGCTGGGTCACTGAAGCTTTCTTT.

The chain joins TRBV7-3 to TRBJ1-6, with TRBD1 as a possible D gene (5 bases). The CDR3 sequence is 15 residues long. Germline V gives CDR1 SGHTA, CDR2 FQGTGA. Trimming removed 4 bases from V and 5 bases from J, with 12 bases in between. The CDR3 region is CASSSQGGNNSPLHF. As DNA, the CDR3 is TGTGCCAGCAGCTCCCAGGGAGGCAATAATTCACCCCTCCACTTT. The complete variable domain, with remaining parts taken from reference TRBV7-3 and TRBJ1-6, reads GAGVSQTPSNKVTEKGKYVELRCDPISGHTALYWYRQSLGQGPEFLIYFQGTGAADDSGLPNDRFFAVRPEGSVSTLKIQRTERGDSAVYLCASSSQGGNNSPLHFGNGTRLTVT.

The V and J genes are TRBV6-2 or TRBV6-3 and TRBJ1-5, with 8 bases that match TRBD1. CDR3 length equals 17 residues. V dropped 2 bases and J dropped 2; count of bases not matched to a gene: 8. Germline V gene lookup returns CDR1 MNHEY and CDR2 SVGEGT. CDR3 sequence reads: CASSYRTGILRNQPQHF. The CDR3 DNA follows: TGTGCCAGCAGTTACCGGACAGGGATCTTGCGCAATCAGCCCCAGCATTTT.

The V and J genes are TRBV18 and TRBJ1-1; the match to TRBD1 covers 7 bases. The V segment lost 3 bases and the J segment 7 bases; nucleotides outside the gene matches: 11. Germline CDR1 is KGHSH and CDR2 is LQKENI. The CDR3 runs 15 residues. CDR3 bases: TGTGCCAGCTCACCGGTACCCGGACAGGATATTGAAGCTTTCTTT. Translated, it gives CASSPVPGQDIEAFF.

The V and J genes are TRBV7-2 and TRBJ2-1, with D maybe TRBD2 (6 bases). Germline CDR1 and CDR2: SGHTA and FQGNSA. Between the trimmed V and J ends, which lost 7 bases and 4 bases, there was a span of 17 bases. This CDR3 contains 15 residues. The CDR3 nucleotides are TGTGCCAGCACCTCGATTGGCGGGGCATACAATGAGCAGTTCTTC. It translates to CASTSIGGAYNEQFF. Full variable domain (missing parts from reference TRBV7-2 and TRBJ2-1): GAGVSQSPSNKVTEKGKDVELRCDPISGHTALYWYRQSLGQGLEFLIYFQGNSAPDKSGLPSDRFSAERTGGSVSTLTIQRTQQEDSAVYLCASTSIGGAYNEQFFGPGTRLTVL.

This chain links TRBV19 with TRBJ2-7; no reliable D call. The CDR3 totals 12 residues. V was trimmed by 6 bases and J by 5 bases, leaving 11 bases between them. CDR1 LNHDA and CDR2 SQIVND come from the germline V gene (reference sequence). CDR3 sequence: CASSAGRDEQYF. DNA of the CDR3: TGTGCCAGTAGCGCTGGACGGGACGAGCAGTACTTC.

This chain joins TRBV5-6 and TRBJ1-2; TRBD1 might be the D (5 bases). This CDR3 region has 15 residues. With 1 base removed from V and 5 bases from J, the gap between germline ends came to 15 bases. Germline lookup yields CDR1 SGHDT and CDR2 YYEEEE. CDR3 loop: CASSLRAGRGYGYTF. In DNA form, the CDR3 reads TGTGCCAGCAGCTTGAGGGCAGGGCGGGGGTATGGCTACACCTTC.

This clone appeared once. CDR3 amino acids: CASSKTGQGLGGNQPQHF. The CDR3 region has the DNA TGTGCCAGCAGTAAAACAGGACAGGGGTTGGGTGGCAATCAGCCCCAGCATTTT. The chain has TRBV6-2 or TRBV6-3 and TRBJ1-5, with TRBD1 matching over 9 bases. This CDR3 region has 18 residues. Germline V lookup: CDR1 MNHEY, CDR2 SVGEGT. Unmatched junction bases numbered 13, after V lost 5 bases and J lost 2 bases.

The CDR3 coding sequence is TGTGCCAGCAGTTTATACGGCGGGGGCGAAGATGAGCAGTTCTTC. This sequence encodes CASSLYGGGEDEQFF. V is TRBV28 and J is TRBJ2-1, with TRBD2 as a possible D gene (7 bases). In germline, CDR1 is MDHEN, CDR2 SYDVKM. This CDR3 spans 15 amino acids. V was trimmed by 1 base and J by 8 bases, leaving 15 bases between them.

The chain joins TRBV7-2 to TRBJ2-7, with 8 bases matching TRBD1. Germline V gene sequence: CDR1 SGHTA, CDR2 FQGNSA. The V gene end was trimmed by 5 bases and the J gene end by 4 bases; junction bases not matched to a gene: 10. The CDR3 extends over 15 amino acids. CDR3 in amino acids: CASSARTGWAYEQYF. The CDR3 DNA reads TGTGCCAGCAGCGCCCGGACAGGGTGGGCTTACGAGCAGTACTTC.

As concerns this clone: The germline gene is not matched at one end of the junction; a read error may be the cause. This sequence joins TRBV7-7 and TRBJ1-4, with TRBD1 identical over 9 bases. The germline V gene encodes CDR1 SSHAT and CDR2 FNYEAQ (reference sequence). This CDR3 is 14 amino acids long. The CDR3, as DNA: TGTGCTAGCAGCTCTGGGACAGGGAGTGAAAAACTGTTTTTT. This translates into CASSSGTGSEKLFF.

The chain is built from TRBV7-6 and TRBJ1-4, with D unresolved. V lost 5 bases, J lost 6 bases, and 16 bases lay in between. Germline lookup yields CDR1 SGHVS and CDR2 FNYEAQ. This CDR3 region has 15 residues. CDR3 protein: CASSLSDFGDEKLFF. CDR3 DNA sequence: TGTGCCAGCAGCCTTAGTGACTTCGGGGATGAAAAACTGTTTTTT.

This rearrangement joins TRBV5-6 to TRBJ2-7; 9 positions match TRBD1. Losses at the gene ends were 4 bases for V and 5 bases for J; bases not matched to a gene: 10. The length of the CDR3 is 15 residues. From germline, CDR1 is SGHDT and CDR2 YYEEEE. The CDR3 DNA is TGTGCCAGCAGCCGGGACAGGGTTAAGAGGAACGAGCAGTACTTC. Its translation is CASSRDRVKRNEQYF. Full variable domain (outside the CDR3, taken from reference TRBV5-6 and TRBJ2-7): DAGVTQSPTHLIKTRGQQVTLRCSPKSGHDTVSWYQQALGQGPQFIFQYYEEEERQRGNFPDRFSGHQFPNYSSELNVNALLLGDSALYLCASSRDRVKRNEQYFGPGTRLTVT.